The 8 T cell receptor beta chains presented below share a single source sample, sequenced in a study of blood T cells in healthy people across ages. Next came a second PCR, run for roughly 7 to 12 cycles, which used a sample-barcoded 5' primer along with a J-beta primer mix. TCRdb analysed the 5' RACE reads with MiXCR anew, one entry per CDR3 protein. The sample yields approximately 960,000 distinct CDR3 sequences, 25% to 35% seen once. These sequences were also reported in another study, on T cells of mothers and their children.

The sample was blood. These receptors all stem from a woman aged 40 to 50 in good health.

The chain is built from TRBV6-5 and TRBJ2-1; 12 bases fit TRBD2. Trimming at V came to 0 bases and at J to 2 bases, leaving 2 bases not matched to a gene. Germline-derived CDR1 and CDR2 are MNHEY and SVGAGI. The CDR3 length is 17 residues. CDR3 sequence (DNA): TGTGCCAGCAGTTACTCTCTAGCGGGGGGGCCCTACAATGAGCAGTTCTTC. Its translation: CASSYSLAGGPYNEQFF.

This sequence joins TRBV5-6 and TRBJ2-2; D unresolved. Germline CDR1 and CDR2: SGHDT and YYEEEE. This CDR3 has 18 amino acids. Trimming removed 1 base from V and 0 bases from J, with 16 bases in between. CDR3 region: CASSLTAPWVSNTGELFF. CDR3 in DNA: TGTGCCAGCAGCTTGACTGCCCCGTGGGTCTCGAACACCGGGGAGCTGTTTTTT.

Only a few counts were recorded for this clonotype. The rearrangement uses TRBV27 and TRBJ2-5; 12 nucleotides line up with TRBD2. CDR3 size: 15 residues. Germline CDR1 MNHEY, CDR2 SMNVEV (reference sequence). Trimming cost V 5 bases and J 4 bases; bases outside gene matches: 5. Here the CDR3 DNA reads TGTGCCAGCAGTCTCCGACTAGCGGGGGCAGAGACCCAGTACTTC. Translation: CASSLRLAGAETQYF.

A few counts support this clonotype. The rearrangement joins TRBV7-9 to TRBJ2-5, with 9 positions matching TRBD1. The CDR3 has 15 amino acids. J gave up 2 bases and V 5 bases, and 6 bases lay outside the gene matches. Germline-derived CDR1 and CDR2 are SEHNR and FQNEAQ (reference sequence). This CDR3 is CASSLTGGVQETQYF. The DNA for the CDR3 is TGTGCCAGCAGCCTCACAGGGGGCGTACAAGAGACCCAGTACTTC.

The table lists this clonotype with many counts. The genes are TRBV6-2 or TRBV6-3 and TRBJ1-5; D remains ambiguous. CDR1 is MNHEY and CDR2 is SVGEGT in the germline V gene. Trimming removed 2 bases at V and 0 bases at J, with 5 bases between. The CDR3 contains 14 residues. The CDR3 sequence: CASSYGYSNQPQHF. DNA for the CDR3: TGTGCCAGCAGTTACGGCTATAGCAATCAGCCCCAGCATTTT.

This clonotype has at least ten counts. V gene TRBV28 combines with J gene TRBJ2-5; 8 bases agree with TRBD1. This CDR3 has 14 amino acids. J lost 5 bases, V lost 6 bases, and 8 bases had no gene match. Germline V gene sequence: CDR1 MDHEN, CDR2 SYDVKM. In DNA, the CDR3 is TGTGCCAGCAGAGGATGGGGACAGGAGGAGACCCAGTACTTC. It specifies CASRGWGQEETQYF.

Note on this clonotype: A much larger clone lies a single base off, so this may be a read error. This chain links TRBV12-3 or TRBV12-4 with TRBJ1-2; tentative D call: TRBD1 (6 bases). The CDR3 is 12 residues long. CDR3 sequence reads: CASTTGKGGDTF. The CDR3 coding sequence is TGTGCCAGCACCACAGGGAAGGGTGGCGACACCTTC.

CDR3 residues: CASCCEGPDSYNEQFF. Written as DNA, the CDR3 is TGTGCCAGCTGCTGCGAGGGGCCCGACTCCTACAATGAGCAGTTCTTC. The rearrangement joins TRBV19 to TRBJ2-1, with D perhaps matching TRBD1 or TRBD2 (5 bases each). This CDR3 comprises 16 residues. Germline V lookup: CDR1 LNHDA, CDR2 SQIVND (reference sequence). V was cut by 9 bases and J by 0 bases, with 18 bases left in between. Together with reference TRBV19 and TRBJ2-1, the CDR3 gives the full variable domain: DGGITQSPKYLFRKEGQNVTLSCEQNLNHDAMYWYRQDPGQGLRLIYYSQIVNDFQKGDIAEGYSVSREKKESFPLTVTSAQKNPTAFYLCASCCEGPDSYNEQFFGPGTRLTVL.